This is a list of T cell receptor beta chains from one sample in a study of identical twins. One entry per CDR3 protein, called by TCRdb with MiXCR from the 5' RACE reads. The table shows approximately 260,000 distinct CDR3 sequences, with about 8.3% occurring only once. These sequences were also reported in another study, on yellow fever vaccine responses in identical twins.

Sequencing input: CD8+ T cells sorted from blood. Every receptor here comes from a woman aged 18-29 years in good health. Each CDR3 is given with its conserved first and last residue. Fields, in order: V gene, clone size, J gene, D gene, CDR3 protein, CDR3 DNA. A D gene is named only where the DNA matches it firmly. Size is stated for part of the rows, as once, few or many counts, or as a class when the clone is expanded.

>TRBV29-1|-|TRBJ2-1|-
CSVEAGAPHEQFF
TGCAGCGTTGAAGCGGGAGCTCCCCATGAGCAGTTCTTC
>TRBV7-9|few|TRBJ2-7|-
CASTLSTAQGEAYEQYF
TGTGCCAGCACCCTATCCACCGCACAGGGCGAAGCCTACGAGCAGTACTTC
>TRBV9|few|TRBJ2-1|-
CASSVAKNEQFF
TGTGCCAGCAGCGTAGCTAAGAATGAGCAGTTCTTC
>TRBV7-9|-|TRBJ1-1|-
CASSSWTEMNTEAFF
TGTGCCAGCAGCTCCTGGACGGAAATGAACACTGAAGCTTTCTTT
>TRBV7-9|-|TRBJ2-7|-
CASSSHGKAYEQYF
TGTGCCAGCAGCTCCCACGGAAAGGCCTACGAGCAGTACTTC
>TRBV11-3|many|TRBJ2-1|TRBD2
CASSLGTSGRSYNEQFF
TGTGCCAGCAGCTTAGGGACTAGCGGGAGATCCTACAATGAGCAGTTCTTC
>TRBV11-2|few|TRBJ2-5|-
CASSLTDSPGEAQYF
TGTGCCAGCAGCCTCACGGACAGCCCCGGGGAGGCCCAGTACTTC
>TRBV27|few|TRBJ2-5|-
CASSFIWGSQETQYF
TGTGCCAGCAGTTTTATTTGGGGCAGCCAAGAGACCCAGTACTTC
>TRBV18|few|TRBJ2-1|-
CASSPPTGLSFDEQFF
TGTGCCAGCTCACCACCGACGGGACTTTCGTTCGATGAGCAGTTCTTC
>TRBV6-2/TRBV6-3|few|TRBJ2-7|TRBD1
CASGLAPGTGVNEQYF
TGTGCCAGCGGATTGGCCCCCGGGACAGGGGTCAACGAGCAGTACTTC
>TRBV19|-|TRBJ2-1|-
CASSIGSGNEQFF
TGTGCCAGTAGTATCGGTTCGGGCAATGAGCAGTTCTTC
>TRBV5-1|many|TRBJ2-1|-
CASSFYQGSYNEQFF
TGCGCCAGCAGCTTCTATCAGGGCTCCTACAATGAGCAGTTCTTC
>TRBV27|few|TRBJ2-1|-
CASSLGTGGYNEQFF
-
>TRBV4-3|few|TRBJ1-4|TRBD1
CASSEDRGGEKLFF
TGCGCCAGCAGCGAGGACAGGGGAGGTGAAAAACTGTTTTTT
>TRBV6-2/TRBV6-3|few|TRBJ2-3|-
CASSSDVAAPTDTQYF
TGTGCCAGCAGTTCTGATGTAGCGGCCCCCACAGATACGCAGTATTTT
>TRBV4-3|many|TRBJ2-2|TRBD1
CASSQSTDRGRTGELFF
TGCGCCAGCAGCCAAAGCACGGACAGGGGGCGTACCGGGGAGCTGTTTTTT
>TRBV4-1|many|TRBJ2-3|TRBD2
CASSPPRTSGMDTQYF
TGCGCCAGCAGTCCCCCCAGGACTAGCGGGATGGATACGCAGTATTTT
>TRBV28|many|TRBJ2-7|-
CASSSGLSFYEQYF
TGTGCCAGCAGTTCCGGACTATCGTTTTACGAGCAGTACTTC
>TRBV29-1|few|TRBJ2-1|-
CSVEDWRLGDNEQFF
TGCAGCGTTGAAGATTGGCGTCTAGGTGACAATGAGCAGTTCTTC
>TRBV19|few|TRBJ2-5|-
CASSFLQDSQETQYF
TGTGCCAGTAGTTTCTTACAGGATAGCCAAGAGACCCAGTACTTC
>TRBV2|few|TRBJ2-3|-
CASTLGAAVDTQYF
TGTGCCAGCACTCTGGGGGCGGCGGTGGATACGCAGTATTTT
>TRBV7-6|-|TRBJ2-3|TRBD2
CASSRITSGGTDTQYF
TGTGCCAGCAGCCGAATTACTAGCGGGGGAACAGATACGCAGTATTTT
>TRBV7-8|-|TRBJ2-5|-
CASSLDLSEETQYF
TGTGCCAGCAGCTTAGATTTATCGGAAGAGACCCAGTACTTC
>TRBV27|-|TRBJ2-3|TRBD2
CASSSPTGGITDTQYF
TGTGCCAGCAGTTCCCCCACGGGGGGAATCACAGATACGCAGTATTTT
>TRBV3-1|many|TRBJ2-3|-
CASSQYRTDTQYF
TGTGCCAGCAGCCAGTATCGAACAGATACGCAGTATTTT
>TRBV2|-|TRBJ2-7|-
CTISFTTGLGRENPFLRF
TGTACCATCAGCTTTACCACCGGGTTGGGACGCGAAAACCCCTTTTTGAGGTTC
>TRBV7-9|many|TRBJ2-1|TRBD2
CASSLVGGGYNEQFF
TGTGCCAGCAGCTTAGTCGGCGGGGGGTACAATGAGCAGTTCTTC
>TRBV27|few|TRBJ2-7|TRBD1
CASSPGQGGYFSYEQYF
TGTGCCAGCAGTCCGGGACAGGGAGGTTATTTTTCCTACGAGCAGTACTTC
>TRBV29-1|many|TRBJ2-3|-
CSVEGLGDTQYF
TGCAGCGTTGAAGGACTTGGGGATACGCAGTATTTT
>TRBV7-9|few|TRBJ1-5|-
CASSNDGGQPQHF
TGTGCCAGCAGCAACGACGGGGGGCAGCCCCAGCATTTT
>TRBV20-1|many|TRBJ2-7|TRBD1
CSARDRERYEQYF
TGCAGTGCTCGTGACAGGGAAAGATACGAGCAGTACTTC
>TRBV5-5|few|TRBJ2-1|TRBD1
CASSGGTGPFF
TGTGCCAGCAGCGGCGGGACAGGGCCGTTCTTC
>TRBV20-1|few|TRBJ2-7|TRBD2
CSASPRLAGAYEQYF
TGCAGTGCTAGTCCAAGACTAGCGGGGGCCTACGAGCAGTACTTC
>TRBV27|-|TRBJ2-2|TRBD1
CASSWDRGHTGELFF
TGTGCCAGCAGTTGGGACAGGGGTCACACCGGGGAGCTGTTTTTT
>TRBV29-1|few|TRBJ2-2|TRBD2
CSVAILRGTNTGELFF
TGCAGCGTTGCTATCTTGCGGGGGACTAACACCGGGGAGCTGTTTTTT
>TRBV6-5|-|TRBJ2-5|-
CASSYYGSRETQYF
TGTGCCAGCAGTTATTATGGTTCACGAGAGACCCAGTACTTC
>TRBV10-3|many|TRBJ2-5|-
CAISEIDQETQYF
TGTGCCATCAGTGAGATCGACCAAGAGACCCAGTACTTC
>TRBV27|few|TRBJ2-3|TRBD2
CASSASGGGDTQYF
TGTGCCAGCAGTGCCAGCGGGGGCGGAGATACGCAGTATTTT
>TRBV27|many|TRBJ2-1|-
CASRGVARISYNEQFF
TGTGCCAGCAGGGGGGTAGCACGAATCTCCTACAATGAGCAGTTCTTC
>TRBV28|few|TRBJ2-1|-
CASRGLPNNEQFF
TGTGCCAGCAGAGGACTACCGAACAATGAGCAGTTCTTC
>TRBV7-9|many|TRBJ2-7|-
CASSPVWSYEQYF
TGTGCCAGCAGCCCCGTATGGTCCTACGAGCAGTACTTC
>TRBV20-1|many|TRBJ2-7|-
CSATSAGTLGQYF
TGCAGTGCTACTAGCGCGGGGACCCTAGGGCAGTACTTC
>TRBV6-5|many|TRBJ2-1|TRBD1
CASSYGQGSSYNEQFF
TGTGCCAGCAGTTACGGACAGGGGAGCTCCTACAATGAGCAGTTCTTC
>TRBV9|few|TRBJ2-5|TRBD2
CASSVGRGVQETQYF
TGTGCCAGCAGCGTAGGTCGGGGGGTACAAGAGACCCAGTACTTC
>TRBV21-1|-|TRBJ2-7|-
CAISPGWDRVSGREQYF
TGTGCCATCAGCCCCGGGTGGGACAGGGTAAGCGGTAGGGAGCAGTACTTC
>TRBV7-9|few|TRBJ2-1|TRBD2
CASSGQGGRAGEQFF
TGTGCCAGCAGCGGGCAGGGCGGGAGGGCCGGTGAGCAGTTCTTC
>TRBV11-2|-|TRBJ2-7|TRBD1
CASSPGQANYEQYF
TGTGCCAGCAGCCCGGGACAGGCAAACTACGAGCAGTACTTC
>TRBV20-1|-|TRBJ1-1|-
CSARAPAGVGTEAFF
TGCAGTGCTAGAGCCCCGGCAGGGGTGGGTACTGAAGCTTTCTTT
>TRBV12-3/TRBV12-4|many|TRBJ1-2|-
CASSLSGGDEGYTF
TGTGCCAGCAGTTTGTCCGGGGGTGATGAGGGCTACACCTTC
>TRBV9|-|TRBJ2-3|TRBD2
CASSVVGEGDTQYF
TGTGCCAGCAGCGTAGTCGGGGAGGGGGATACGCAGTATTTT
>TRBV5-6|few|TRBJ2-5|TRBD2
CASSSGLARKTQYF
TGTGCCAGCAGCTCCGGACTAGCGCGAAAGACCCAGTACTTC
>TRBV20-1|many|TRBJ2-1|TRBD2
CSATGLAGGYEQFF
TGCAGTGCTACCGGACTAGCGGGGGGTTATGAGCAGTTCTTC
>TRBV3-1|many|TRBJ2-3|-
CASSQGATDTQYF
TGTGCCAGCAGCCAAGGAGCTACAGATACGCAGTATTTT
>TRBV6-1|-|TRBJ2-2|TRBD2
CASGGLPDLSGELFF
TGTGCCAGCGGGGGACTACCGGATTTATCGGGGGAGCTGTTTTTT
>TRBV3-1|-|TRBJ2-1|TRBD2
CASSHNPLLERGRNEQFF
TGTGCCAGCAGCCACAACCCACTTTTGGAGCGGGGGAGGAATGAGCAGTTCTTC
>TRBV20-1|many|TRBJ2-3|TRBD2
CSARDQEKRLAGGDTDTQYF
TGCAGTGCTAGAGACCAAGAAAAAAGACTAGCGGGGGGAGACACAGATACGCAGTATTTT
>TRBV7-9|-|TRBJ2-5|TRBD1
CASALTGAPETQYF
TGTGCCAGCGCCCTTACAGGGGCTCCGGAGACCCAGTACTTC